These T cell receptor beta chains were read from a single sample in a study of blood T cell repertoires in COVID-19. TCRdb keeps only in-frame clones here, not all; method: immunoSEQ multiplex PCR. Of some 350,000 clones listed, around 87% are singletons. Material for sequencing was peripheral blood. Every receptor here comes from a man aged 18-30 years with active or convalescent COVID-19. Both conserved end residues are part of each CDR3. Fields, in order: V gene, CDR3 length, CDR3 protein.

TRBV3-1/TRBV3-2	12	CASSLGANVLTF
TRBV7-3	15	CASSLNGDIRDEQFF
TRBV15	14	CATSPGQVFEGYTF
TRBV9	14	CASSVAGEGNEQFF
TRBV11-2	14	CASSHPGQNTEAFF
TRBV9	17	CASSAPPGQGLYNEQFF
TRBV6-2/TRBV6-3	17	CASSFRAVTGNTGELFF
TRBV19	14	CASSFLGQNNEQFF
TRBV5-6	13	CASSLQGGYEQYF
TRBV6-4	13	CASSESSTGELFF
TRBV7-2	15	CASSPRGQGSTEAFF
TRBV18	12	CASSPRDSEAFF
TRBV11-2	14	CASRTEGQRNTIYF
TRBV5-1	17	CASSTGTSGIYQETQYF
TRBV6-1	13	CASSEQGYQPQHF
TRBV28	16	CASSFPGGASDYGYTF
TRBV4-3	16	CASSQEGLAGSNEQFF
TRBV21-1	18	CASSNHKTGQGGAETQYF
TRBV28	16	CASSLARRQGWTEAFF
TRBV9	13	CASSVGTAGTQYF
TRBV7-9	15	CASSLFRQGADTQYF
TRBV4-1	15	CASSQSWRQGIVNFF
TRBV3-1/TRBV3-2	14	CASSPEAGIETQYF
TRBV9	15	CASNREGSSNQPQHF
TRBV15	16	CATSRGVGTVQETQYF
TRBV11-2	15	CASSLLSRGTGELFF
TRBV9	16	CASSVPLGQVNYGYTF
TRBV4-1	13	CASSPRVMQPQHF
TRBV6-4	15	CASRRTGGYNSPLHF
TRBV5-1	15	CASSLSTGSADTQYF
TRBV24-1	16	CATSDSGTKDGQPQHF
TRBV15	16	CATSSYALSSYNEQFF
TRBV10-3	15	CAISDWGVSVSEQFF
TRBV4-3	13	CASGSSGRNEQFF
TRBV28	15	CASSFPGVGNSPLHF
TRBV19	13	CASSIDIDQPQHF
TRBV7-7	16	CASTLAPTGNTGELFF
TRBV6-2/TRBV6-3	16	CASSRQLAGGPNTQYF
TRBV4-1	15	CASNYGRGPNTEAFF
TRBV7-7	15	CASSLTSGGSDTQYF
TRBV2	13	CASRFLRNYGYTF
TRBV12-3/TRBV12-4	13	CASTQGPLNEQFF
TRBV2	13	CASSVDRHYGYTF
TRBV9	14	CASSRQENTGELFF
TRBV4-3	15	CASSQERAGEFEQFF
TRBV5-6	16	CASSLGSSGVFYEQFF
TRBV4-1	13	CASSQERGIGYTF
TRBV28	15	CASSTQGGSNEKLFF
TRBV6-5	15	CASRRQGSGNTEAFF
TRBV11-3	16	CASSLGDRSSTDTQYF